This is a list of T cell receptor beta chains from one sample in a study of response to subunit inactivated influenza vaccine. TCRdb re-derived calls from the RT-PCR reads in MiXCR, one entry per CDR3 protein. The sample gives 750,000 to 850,000 distinct CDR3 sequences, less than 20% of which show up once; roughly 10% is in the top ten. Sequencing used PBMCs from blood, obtained around 5 days after vaccination. The receptors come from a man aged 45-60 years who received an inactivated influenza vaccine. Each CDR3 is given with its conserved first and last residue. A D gene is named only where the DNA matches it firmly. Rows may omit the clone size; those that give it use once, few, many or a size class.

j_call v_call d_call clone_size cdr3_nt cdr3_aa
TRBJ2-2 TRBV4-3 . . TGCGCCAGCAGCCAAGATCGGGGAGGTTTCGGGGAGCTGTTTTTT CASSQDRGGFGELFF
TRBJ1-1 TRBV7-2 TRBD1 . TGTGCCAGCAGCTTAGCCGACAGGGGGCTGTCACCTGAAGCTTTCTTT CASSLADRGLSPEAFF
TRBJ2-3 TRBV28 TRBD2 . TGTGCCAGCAGTACCAGCGGGGGTGGCCTCACAGATACGCAGTATTTT CASSTSGGGLTDTQYF
TRBJ1-2 TRBV5-6 TRBD1 . TGTGCCAGCAGCTGGACAGGCGCTTCCCCAACTTCACTATATGGCTACACCTTC CASSWTGASPTSLYGYTF
TRBJ2-5 TRBV9 TRBD2 many TGTGCCAGCAGCGTAGGGGTGATAGCGGGAGAGGATGAGACCCAGTACTTC CASSVGVIAGEDETQYF
TRBJ1-1 TRBV7-6 . few TGTGCCAGCAGCCCCCGTGGGGGAGAGAACACTGAAGCTTTCTTT CASSPRGGENTEAFF
TRBJ2-3 TRBV25-1 TRBD2 . TGTGCCACCACTCTCTCGGACTCCGGGGGGGATACGCAGTATTTT CATTLSDSGGDTQYF
TRBJ2-7 TRBV7-2 . many TGTGCCACAAGGGGCGGGGCCCGCTACGAGCAGTACTTC CATRGGARYEQYF
TRBJ2-1 TRBV6-5 . few TGTGCCAGCAGTTACGTGCAGGGGAAGTACAACAATGAGCAGTTCTTC CASSYVQGKYNNEQFF
TRBJ1-1 TRBV10-3 TRBD1 few TGTGCCATCGGAGACGGGACAGGCGGTTACACTGAAGCTTTCTTT CAIGDGTGGYTEAFF
TRBJ2-1 TRBV6-5 TRBD2 . TGTGCCAGCAGTTACTCCCTCCCGGGACTAGCGGGAGGGAGTGAGCAGTTCTTC CASSYSLPGLAGGSEQFF
TRBJ1-1 TRBV7-9 . . TGTGCCAGCAGCTTAGGCTACAGTAACACTGAAGCTTTCTTT CASSLGYSNTEAFF
TRBJ1-1 TRBV5-1 . . TGCGCCAGCAGCTTGGCAGCCCAGAACACTGAAGCTTTCTTT CASSLAAQNTEAFF
TRBJ1-5 TRBV24-1 . many TGTGCCACCAGTGCCAGCAATCAGCCCCAGCATTTT CATSASNQPQHF
TRBJ1-1 TRBV6-1 . . TGTGCCAGCAGTCGGCTACAGGGACCCACGAAGAACACTGAAGCTTTCTTT CASSRLQGPTKNTEAFF
TRBJ2-5 TRBV7-8 . many TGTGCCAGCAGCTTTGAGGGGACCCAGTACTTC CASSFEGTQYF
TRBJ1-1 TRBV5-1 . . TGCGCCAGCAGGCTTGGAGGAGGCAGGCTGAACACTGAAGCTTTCTTT CASRLGGGRLNTEAFF
TRBJ2-5 TRBV14 TRBD1 . TGTGCCAGCAGCCATGGACAGGACGGAGAGACCCAGTACTTC CASSHGQDGETQYF
TRBJ2-1 TRBV10-3 . . TGTGCCATCAGTGATCTTACGAGCTCCTACAATGAGCAGTTCTTC CAISDLTSSYNEQFF
TRBJ2-7 TRBV25-1 . few TGTGCCAGAGAATGGTTCTCCTACGAGCAGTACTTC CAREWFSYEQYF
TRBJ2-2 TRBV15 . few TGTGCCACCAGCAGAGTGCACGTCGCGAACACCGGGGAGCTGTTTTTT CATSRVHVANTGELFF
TRBJ2-4 TRBV5-6 . . TGTGCCAGCAGCAACCAAAACATTCAGTACTTC CASSNQNIQYF
TRBJ1-5 TRBV6-2/TRBV6-3 . . TGTGCCAGCGACTGGACCCCAGGTCCGGGGCGATCCAATCAGCCCCAGCATTTT CASDWTPGPGRSNQPQHF
TRBJ2-1 TRBV3-1 TRBD2 few TGTGCCAGCAGCCGTCGACTAGCGGGGGACTACAATGAGCAGTTCTTC CASSRRLAGDYNEQFF
TRBJ1-5 TRBV6-1 . many TGTGCCAGCAGTGAAATGAGGGCTGGCAATCAGCCCCAGCATTTT CASSEMRAGNQPQHF
TRBJ1-1 TRBV5-1 . . TGCGCCAGCAGGCCTGGTGGCGGAAGCACTGAAGCTTTCTTT CASRPGGGSTEAFF
TRBJ2-7 TRBV5-1 TRBD2 . TGCGCCAGCAGCCGAGCCGGGACTAGTCGGGACGAGCAGTACTTC CASSRAGTSRDEQYF
TRBJ1-4 TRBV3-1 . many TGTGCCAGCAGCCAAGACAGTGGGAGTAGGGATGAAAAACTGTTTTTT CASSQDSGSRDEKLFF
TRBJ2-1 TRBV7-9 . few TGTGCCAGCAGCTCCACCCGGCGGTTGGAGCAGTTCTTC CASSSTRRLEQFF
TRBJ2-1 TRBV28 . . TGTGCCAGCAGTTTATATAGTTACCTTTACAATGAGCAGTTCTTC CASSLYSYLYNEQFF
TRBJ2-7 TRBV25-1 TRBD1 few TGTGCCAGCAGTCGAACCCTACCGGGACAGGCCCACGAGCAGTACTTC CASSRTLPGQAHEQYF
TRBJ1-1 TRBV20-1 TRBD1 . TGCCACCCATACAGGGGGCGAACTGAAGCTTTCTTT CHPYRGRTEAFF
TRBJ1-4 TRBV7-9 . few TGTGCCAGCAGCTACAGGTCTCGGGATGTCTGGGAAAAACTGTTTTTT CASSYRSRDVWEKLFF
TRBJ2-7 TRBV4-1 TRBD2 few TGCGCCAGCAGCCAAGATCTGCGCGGGGGGTTCCGGGAGCAGTACTTC CASSQDLRGGFREQYF
TRBJ2-3 TRBV24-1 TRBD1 few TGTGCCACCGGTAGTAGTGGGACAGGGAGAGATACGCAGTATTTT CATGSSGTGRDTQYF
TRBJ2-1 TRBV7-8 . few TGTGCCAGCAGCCCGGCCCAGGTGAGCTCCTACAATGAGCAGTTCTTC CASSPAQVSSYNEQFF
TRBJ2-5 TRBV11-2 TRBD1 . TGTGCCAGCAGCTCGACGGGACAGGGATTCGAGACCCAGTACTTC CASSSTGQGFETQYF
TRBJ2-1 TRBV20-1 TRBD2 few TGCAGTGCTAGAGTAGCGGGGGGGCACAGCTCCTACAATGAGCAGTTCTTC CSARVAGGHSSYNEQFF
TRBJ2-2 TRBV12-3/TRBV12-4 . few TGTGCTAGCCGGTACACCGGGGAGCTGTTTTTT CASRYTGELFF
TRBJ2-5 TRBV5-6 TRBD2 many TGTGCCAGCAGCTTGGCCCTTTCCGGGAGGGAGGGAGAGACCCAGTACTTC CASSLALSGREGETQYF
TRBJ2-3 TRBV20-1 TRBD1 few TGCAGTGCCGTACCGTGGGACAGGGGGCGAGAGGCGCAGTATTTT CSAVPWDRGREAQYF
TRBJ2-1 TRBV6-1 . few TGTGCCAGCAGTGAATTTGAGAAGGGTGAGCAGTTCTTC CASSEFEKGEQFF
TRBJ1-2 TRBV4-3 TRBD1 . TGCGCCAGCAGCCAGGATGTGACAGGGGCAACGCGCTACACCTTC CASSQDVTGATRYTF
TRBJ2-5 TRBV6-5 . few TGTGCCAGCAGTACACGAAGGGGTCCAGAGACCCAGTACTTC CASSTRRGPETQYF